This T cell receptor beta chain was sequenced for a study of blood T cells in healthy people across ages. Points from the study as a whole: CMV status of donors was not determined, possibly confounding expanded clonotype changes. Naive T cell percentage showed a strong correlation with the diversity of TCR beta.

Germline lookup yields CDR1 SGHTA and CDR2 FQGNSA. CDR3 length: 12 residues. V lost 2 bases, J lost 4 bases, and 3 bases lay in between. This clonotype was observed at least ten times. The target antigen is unknown. Primed by a sample-barcoded 5' primer and a J-beta primer mix, a second PCR proceeded for about 7 to 12 cycles. TCRdb re-called the 5' RACE reads through MiXCR, storing one row per CDR3 protein. The table includes approximately 1.5 million distinct CDR3 sequences, approximately 32% detected once. V gene TRBV7-2 combines with J gene TRBJ2-1, with no clear D. Sequencing was performed on blood. This receptor was identified in a woman in her 30s in good health. CDR3 sequence (DNA): TGTGCCAGCAGCTTACGTTACAATGAGCAGTTCTTC. Protein sequence: CASSLRYNEQFF.